The rows below give T cell receptor beta chains drawn from one sample of a study of T-cell reconstitution after alpha-beta-depleted transplantation in children. TCRdb independently ran MiXCR on the PCR reads; one entry per CDR3 protein. The data contain 200,000 or so distinct CDR3 sequences, 5% to 7.5% of them seen just once; the ten biggest clones take up under 6%. Here the sequenced sample was PBMCs, taken before TCRalphabeta/CD19-depleted stem cell transplant. Receptors were obtained from a girl under three years old with combined immunodeficiency, due to receive a stem cell transplant. Both conserved end residues are part of each CDR3. D genes are given only for firm matches. Part of the rows lack a size; the others show once, few, many or a class for expanded clones.

cdr3_length j_call clone_size d_call v_call cdr3_aa cdr3_nt
13 TRBJ2-7 many TRBD2 TRBV12-3/TRBV12-4 CASSRGGGYEQYF TGTGCCAGCAGTCGGGGGGGCGGGTACGAGCAGTACTTC
12 TRBJ1-5 many - TRBV12-3/TRBV12-4 CASRKGSQPQHF TGTGCCAGCAGGAAGGGGTCTCAGCCCCAGCATTTT
13 TRBJ2-5 many - TRBV9 CASSSGTYETQYF TGTGCCAGCAGCTCCGGGACTTATGAGACCCAGTACTTC
11 TRBJ2-7 many - TRBV20-1 CSVYRVGEQYF TGCAGTGTTTACAGGGTCGGCGAGCAGTACTTC
14 TRBJ2-7 many - TRBV13 CASSPRSRLDEQYF TGTGCCAGCAGCCCGCGCTCCCGACTAGACGAGCAGTACTTC
14 TRBJ2-5 many TRBD1 TRBV20-1 CSAGGQGQRETQYF TGCAGTGCGGGCGGACAGGGGCAGAGAGAGACCCAGTACTTC
14 TRBJ2-1 many - TRBV7-9 CASSSGGFRNEQFF TGTGCCAGCAGTTCCGGGGGCTTCCGGAATGAGCAGTTCTTC
15 TRBJ1-1 many TRBD1 TRBV5-1 CASSWTGESNTEAFF TGCGCCAGCAGCTGGACAGGTGAATCGAACACTGAAGCTTTCTTT
14 TRBJ1-1 many TRBD1 TRBV2 CASREGQGGTEAFF TGTGCCAGCAGGGAAGGACAGGGGGGAACTGAAGCTTTCTTT
17 TRBJ2-2 many TRBD2 TRBV20-1 CSARDSLAGEGTGELFF TGCAGTGCTAGAGATAGTCTAGCGGGAGAGGGGACCGGGGAGCTGTTTTTT
13 TRBJ2-2 many - TRBV6-2/TRBV6-3 CASRVTNTGELFF TGTGCCAGCAGGGTAACGAACACCGGGGAGCTGTTTTTT
12 TRBJ2-7 many TRBD2 TRBV5-4 CASSLIAGVLYF TGTGCCAGCAGCTTGATAGCGGGGGTTCTATACTTC
15 TRBJ2-2 - - TRBV4-3 CASSRGSNRAGELFF TGCGCCAGCAGCCGGGGATCAAACAGGGCCGGGGAGCTGTTTTTT
16 TRBJ2-7 many TRBD1 TRBV20-1 CSARDWEGQGLYEQYF TGCAGTGCTAGAGATTGGGAGGGACAGGGTCTTTACGAGCAGTACTTC
15 TRBJ2-1 many TRBD1 TRBV7-9 CASSSGTGAYNEQFF TGTGCCAGCAGCTCTGGGACAGGGGCCTACAATGAGCAGTTCTTC
16 TRBJ2-7 many TRBD1 TRBV29-1 CSVEDRGQGGSYEQYF TGCAGCGTTGAAGATAGAGGACAGGGAGGATCCTACGAGCAGTACTTC
13 TRBJ2-7 many TRBD1 TRBV29-1 CSGIRQGSYEQYF TGCAGCGGGATTAGACAGGGCTCCTACGAGCAGTACTTC
16 TRBJ2-7 many TRBD1 TRBV29-1 CSVEDFVQGASYEQYF TGCAGCGTTGAAGATTTTGTACAGGGGGCTTCCTACGAGCAGTACTTC